This T cell receptor beta chain was sequenced for a study of CD4 T cells in relation to SARS-CoV-2 and coronaviruses (dated by TCRdb to about 2021). Looking at the study overall: The ViraFEST assay cultured PBMCs with antigen for under 11 days, then sequenced TCR beta CDR3s to find antigen-specific clonal expansions. Of the approximately 12 convalescent patients, 8 were male and 4 were female, and two of the subjects were Hispanic. The study assessed, at the TCR clonotype level, memory CD4+ T cell crossreactivity between SARS-CoV-2 and common cold coronavirus spike proteins. HLA restriction was mapped for shared crossreactive spike epitopes using patient-derived lymphoblastoid cell lines. The Adaptive Biotechnologies TCR-sequencing kit was used to sequence samples from a few pre-COVID donors and the naive versus memory experiments, whereas other data were Illumina-based. Across all 12 patients in the convalescent cohort, the median age was around 40 years, with a range of 21 to 72 years. A different, Illumina-based TCR-beta assay was used to sequence expansion assays from other donors in the study.

On the study overall, not on this receptor specifically: Crossreactivity analysis centred on spike protein, so crossreactivity against other viral proteins was not assessed. Pre-pandemic and post-infection samples were not both contributed by any donor, so tracing of the source of pre-existing responses was limited. Small numbers of patients and of tested TCRs were a limitation of the study. In roughly 70% of donors, memory CD4+ clonotypes turned up that crossrecognized SARS-CoV-2 and at least one common cold coronavirus spike. Naive versus memory sequencing indicated the assay detects memory recall responses rather than primary responses primed during culture. Crossreactive clones showed significantly weaker SARS-CoV-2-driven expansion than monoreactive clones, consistent with antigenic imprinting.

As regards this clone: Its target antigen remains unknown. No qualities accompany the bases; no much larger clone lies one base away.

V gives up 7 bases and J gives up 0 bases, and the segment between their germline ends measures 11 bases. Including the terminal cysteine and phenylalanine, the CDR3 comprises 14 residues. Only CDR3 DNA is held: 42 bases, read in frame from base 1. Based on the germline V gene (reference sequence), the CDR1 and CDR2 sequences are LNHDA and SQIVND. DNA from CEF-cultured naive and memory CD4+ T cells underwent immunoSEQ TCR-beta sequencing at survey level. The study's own analysis went as follows. During preprocessing, nonproductive sequences were discarded, as were any CDR3s that did not begin with C, did not end with F or W, or were shorter than 7 amino acids. Antigen-specific clonotypes were called with the MANAFEST web app, based on expansion relative to reference and other culture wells. A clone was considered positive if significant expansion relative to the reference culture was observed in 2 of 3 replicate wells at an FDR below 0.05. A further requirement for positive clones was significant expansion compared with all other tandem wells, along with an odds ratio above 5. Cultured and uncultured naive and memory CD4+ repertoires were searched for CDR3s previously identified as spike- and CEF-reactive. CDR3 homology was quantified as pairwise Levenshtein distance, calculated with the stringdist R package after three terminal residues were trimmed from each end. TCRdb took this table from immuneACCESS and kept in-frame rearrangements with V and J called. Such tables lack part of the clones; where checked against another copy, unresolved V genes explain under half of the gap, and the rest is unexplained. V, J and clone size were drawn from that table, and D and trimming were deduced from the DNA. The sample table shows 35,000 to 50,000 clones, and approximately 80% are seen once. The ten largest account for 1.4% of the sample.

To separate naive from memory CD4+ T cells, cryopreserved PBMCs first underwent CD4 enrichment and then EasySep naive CD4+ T cell enrichment. For roughly 9 days, around 92,000 sorted naive or memory CD4+ T cells were cultured together with CEF peptides and T cell-depleted PBMCs at a 1:1 ratio. In general, triplicate replicate wells were used for every peptide culture condition. PBMCs were isolated from leukapheresis product or whole blood by Ficoll-Paque PLUS gradient centrifugation. PBMCs were either used fresh in the expansion assay or cryopreserved at -140 degrees C. The QIAamp Micro DNA Kit was used to extract genomic DNA from the CD4+ T cells.

This receptor was taken from an adult with COVID-19. The rearrangement joined TRBV19 to TRBJ2-3; the D gene is perhaps TRBD1, on 5 matching bases. Sequenced input: naive CD4+ T cells from PBMCs, cultured in vitro. The intended sense of this specimen's cell subset or site label: naive CD4+ T cells isolated by negative enrichment. CDR3 region: CASKGLTSTDTQYF. The DNA sequence is given as TGTGCCAGTAAGGGGCTTACGAGCACAGATACGCAGTATTTT.